Presented here are 6 T cell receptor beta chains from one specimen sequenced in a study of tumour-infiltrating T cells in Burkitt lymphoma. Sequencing used immunoSEQ multiplex PCR; TCRdb keeps in-frame clones, though not all of them. The repertoire holds some 7,800 clones, with 73% as singletons. Sequencing input: tumor tissue. The receptor set was obtained from a human donor with diffuse large B-cell lymphoma.

The CDR3 nucleotides read TGTGCCAGTAGTCAGGGGGGCTATGGCTACACCTTC. Amino acid sequence: CASSQGGYGYTF. V gene TRBV19 combines with J gene TRBJ1-2, with TRBD1 matching 7 bases. This CDR3 comprises 12 residues. Unmatched junction bases numbered 1, after V lost 5 bases and J lost 4 bases. Germline-derived CDR1 and CDR2 are LNHDA and SQIVND (reference sequence).

This chain links TRBV6-6 with TRBJ2-3, with TRBD2 matching over 11 bases. Germline V gene sequence: CDR1 MNHNY, CDR2 SVGAGI (reference sequence). J lost 2 bases, V lost 8 bases, and 6 bases had no gene match. The CDR3 runs to 15 residues. The CDR3 loop reads CASSELAGATDTQYF. As DNA, the CDR3 is TGTGCCAGCTCGGAACTAGCGGGGGCCACAGATACGCAGTATTTT.

This clone was seen a single time. The chain joins TRBV27 to TRBJ1-2; 8 bases fit TRBD1. CDR1 MNHEY and CDR2 SMNVEV come from the germline V gene (reference sequence). The CDR3 is 13 amino acids. V shed 5 bases, J shed 5 bases, and the junction held 4 bases outside the gene matches. The CDR3 loop is CASSHDRGYGYTF. The CDR3 nucleotides are TGTGCCAGCAGTCACGACAGGGGTTATGGCTACACCTTC.

This clone was seen only a few times. V gene TRBV7-2 combines with J gene TRBJ2-2; D might be TRBD1 (6 bases). V was shortened by 4 bases and J by 6 bases, with 9 bases between the two germline ends. Germline V gene sequence: CDR1 SGHTA, CDR2 FQGNSA. The CDR3 runs to 13 residues. The CDR3 here is CASSSQGPGELFF. CDR3 bases: TGTGCCAGCAGCTCCCAGGGGCCCGGGGAGCTGTTTTTT.

In DNA, the CDR3 is TGTGCCAGCAGCCTGGGGACCGGGGAGCTGTTTTTT. It codes for CASSLGTGELFF. The chain uses TRBV14 and TRBJ2-2; D unclear. This CDR3 region has 12 residues. The germline V gene encodes CDR1 SGHDN and CDR2 FVKESK. V was shortened by 4 bases and J by 5 bases, with 5 bases between the two germline ends.

The V and J genes are TRBV7-9 and TRBJ2-6; D is ambiguous. This CDR3 is 13 amino acids long. The germline V gene encodes CDR1 SEHNR and CDR2 FQNEAQ (reference sequence). The V end was cut by 7 bases, the J end by 0 bases, with 4 bases between. DNA for the CDR3: TGTGCCAGCACGACCTCTGGGGCCAACGTCCTGACTTTC. Its protein is CASTTSGANVLTF. The complete variable domain, with remaining parts taken from reference TRBV7-9 and TRBJ2-6, reads DTGVSQNPRHKITKRGQNVTFRCDPISEHNRLYWYRQTLGQGPEFLTYFQNEAQLEKSRLLSDRFSAERPKGSFSTLEIQRTEQGDSAMYLCASTTSGANVLTFGAGSRLTVL.